Described below is a single T cell receptor (beta chain) sequence and its context. Recovery meant two consecutive negative NP/OP PCR tests, professional clearance, or resolved symptoms. The data were taken from a study of blood T cell repertoires in COVID-19. The wider study: COVID-19 samples, acute and convalescent, were from the United States, Italy and Spain.

This CDR3 comprises 15 residues. The trim removed 5 bases at V and 2 bases at J, leaving 5 bases unmatched. CDR1 and CDR2 (germline): SGHTA, FQGNSA. TCRdb keeps only in-frame clones here, not all; method: immunoSEQ multiplex PCR. This table has about 320,000 clones, around 90% appearing once. This chain joins TRBV7-2 and TRBJ1-4; 7 bases agree with TRBD1. The receptor was derived from a woman between 18 and 29 years old who had recovered from COVID-19. Sequencing was carried out using PBMCs or T cells enriched from blood (not recorded which). CDR3 residues: CASSPDRVTNEKLFF. CDR3 nucleotide sequence: TGTGCCAGCAGCCCAGACAGGGTGACTAATGAAAAACTGTTTTTT.